These T cell receptor beta chains were read from a single sample in a study of T cell responses to AZD1222 COVID-19 vaccine. Clones were sequenced by immunoSEQ multiplex PCR, and TCRdb holds only the in-frame ones, with some missing. The sample contains 85,000 to 90,000 clones, around 90% of which appear only once. The sample here was peripheral blood, taken on day 0 of AZD1222 vaccination. Receptors originate from an adult in good health. Each CDR3 is given with its conserved first and last residue. D genes are given only for firm matches. Part of the rows lack a size; the others show once, few, many or a class for expanded clones.

>TRBV11-2|-|-|TRBJ2-1
TGTGCCAGCAGCCCGTGGGGGGGCCCTAGGGCCTACAATGAGCAGTTCTTC
CASSPWGGPRAYNEQFF
>TRBV6-5|-|-|TRBJ1-6
TGTGCCAGCACCCGACAGGCCAGCTATTCACCCCTCCACTTT
CASTRQASYSPLHF
>TRBV10-3|-|TRBD1|TRBJ1-1
TGTGCCATCAGTGCACAGGGGGCCGGCACTGAAGCTTTCTTT
CAISAQGAGTEAFF
>TRBV20-1|-|TRBD2|TRBJ2-3
TGCAGTGCTAGTTCCTCTAGCGGGAGCACAGATACGCAGTATTTT
CSASSSSGSTDTQYF
>TRBV2|few|-|TRBJ2-7
TGTGCCAGCGTCGGCCAGACCTACGAGCAGTACTTC
CASVGQTYEQYF
>TRBV6-2/TRBV6-3|-|-|TRBJ2-7
TGTGCCAGCAGTTGGGGACCCTACGAGCAGTACTTC
CASSWGPYEQYF
>TRBV30|-|-|TRBJ1-4
TGTGCCTGGAGTGTTAAGGGTGCTAATGAAAAACTGTTTTTT
CAWSVKGANEKLFF
>TRBV30|few|-|TRBJ2-7
TGTGCCTGGAGTTTGGGACGGGTTTGGGAGCAGTACTTC
CAWSLGRVWEQYF
>TRBV6-5|-|-|TRBJ1-6
TGTGCCAGCAGCGCCGAGCATAATTCACCCCTCCACTTT
CASSAEHNSPLHF
>TRBV25-1|-|-|TRBJ1-1
TGTGCCAGCAGTGCAGAAGGGAATTTGAACACTGAAGCTTTCTTT
CASSAEGNLNTEAFF
>TRBV4-1|-|-|TRBJ2-1
TGCGCCAGCAGCCCGTCGCCCCCCTCGAGGGACGAGTTTGTAAATGAGCAGTTCTTC
CASSPSPPSRDEFVNEQFF
>TRBV28|once|-|TRBJ1-2
TGTGCCAGCAGTTTGGTCTCCAGCTATGGCTACACCTTC
CASSLVSSYGYTF
>TRBV7-9|-|TRBD2|TRBJ2-2
TGTGCCAGCAGCCCAGTGATGTGGACTAGCCTTAACACCGGGGAGCTGTTTTTT
CASSPVMWTSLNTGELFF
>TRBV4-1|-|-|TRBJ1-3
TGCGCCAGCAGCCAAGATCAGGCAGGGACTACTGGAAACACCATATATTTT
CASSQDQAGTTGNTIYF
>TRBV3-1/TRBV3-2|-|TRBD1|TRBJ1-2
TGTGCCAGCAGCCAAGCCCAGGGGGCTGTCTATGGCTACACCTTC
CASSQAQGAVYGYTF
>TRBV30|once|-|TRBJ1-5
TGTGCCTGGAGTGTAAGTCGGAGCAATCAGCCCCAGCATTTT
CAWSVSRSNQPQHF
>TRBV5-1|-|TRBD1|TRBJ1-6
TGCGCCAGCAGCAGTTCTCCAGGGGGGAGCTCCTATAATTCACCCCTCCACTTT
CASSSSPGGSSYNSPLHF
>TRBV6-5|-|-|TRBJ1-2
TGTGCCAGCCATAGTGGGGGCTCTAACTATGGCTACACCTTC
CASHSGGSNYGYTF
>TRBV3-1/TRBV3-2|once|TRBD2|TRBJ2-7
TGTGCCAGCAGCCAACGGGGGACTAGCGACCACGAGCAGTACTTC
CASSQRGTSDHEQYF
>TRBV14|-|TRBD2|TRBJ2-1
TGTGCCAGCAGCTCTGGGCAGGGCGCCGGAGTAGCGGGACGGAATGAGCAGTTCTTC
CASSSGQGAGVAGRNEQFF
>TRBV21-1|-|-|TRBJ1-6
TGTGCCAGCAGCTCCCGGGAAGGGACAGTTACAATCTCCTATAATTCACCCCTCCACTTT
CASSSREGTVTISYNSPLHF
>TRBV9|-|TRBD2|TRBJ2-7
TGTGCCAGCAGCGCTTTAGCGGGAGGCTCCGTGGGGGAGCAGTACTTC
CASSALAGGSVGEQYF
>TRBV6-5|-|-|TRBJ1-1
TGTGCCAGCAGTTTTGGGACACCGAGCACTGAAGCTTTCTTT
CASSFGTPSTEAFF
>TRBV5-8|-|-|TRBJ2-7
TGTGCCAGCAGCTTGGCCCTTAGCGGACTATCGAGGGAGCAGTACTTC
CASSLALSGLSREQYF
>TRBV6-5|-|-|TRBJ1-1
TGTGCCAGCACCCCCGGGCACTTGAACACTGAAGCTTTCTTT
CASTPGHLNTEAFF
>TRBV24-1|-|TRBD1|TRBJ1-5
TGTGCCACCAGTGACACTAATCGACAGGGGGCGATTCAGCCCCAGCATTTT
CATSDTNRQGAIQPQHF
>TRBV29-1|-|TRBD1|TRBJ2-1
TGCAGCGCCAGGCGGCAGGGGGCTAACTTAGACAATGAGCAGTTCTTC
CSARRQGANLDNEQFF
>TRBV2|-|TRBD1|TRBJ1-2
TGTGCCAGCAGTGAGATCAGGACAGGGGGCCCCTACACCTTC
CASSEIRTGGPYTF
>TRBV27|-|TRBD2|TRBJ2-7
TGTGCCAGCAAGCGGGGGACCGAGCAGTACTTC
CASKRGTEQYF
>TRBV5-1|-|TRBD1|TRBJ2-5
TGCGCCAGCAGCGCCCGGGACAGGGGAGGGGAGACCCAGTACTTC
CASSARDRGGETQYF
>TRBV30|once|-|TRBJ1-1
TGTGCCTGGAGTGGGGTCATGAACACTGAAGCTTTCTTT
CAWSGVMNTEAFF
>TRBV25-1|-|-|TRBJ2-2
TGTGCCAGCAGTGATCCCGGGACCCACACCGGGGAGCTGTTTTTT
CASSDPGTHTGELFF
>TRBV19|-|TRBD1|TRBJ1-2
TGTGCCAGTAGCAGATACGCCTCGCCGGGACAGGCTGATGGCTACACCTTC
CASSRYASPGQADGYTF
>TRBV12-5|-|-|TRBJ2-7
TGTGCTAGTGGTTCCAGGGTTGGCGCCCGCTACGAGCAGTACTTC
CASGSRVGARYEQYF
>TRBV7-2|-|TRBD2|TRBJ2-7
TGTGCCAGCAGCGGTACGGGACTAGCCGGTACCTACGAGCAGTACTTC
CASSGTGLAGTYEQYF
>TRBV5-4|-|-|TRBJ2-3
TGTGCCAGCAGTCCTCCGGGGCAAAGGCAGTATTTT
CASSPPGQRQYF
>TRBV5-4|-|-|TRBJ2-1
TGTGCCAGCAGCTTGGGGGGGGCGGGCTCAAACAATGAGCAGTTCTTC
CASSLGGAGSNNEQFF
>TRBV25-1|-|TRBD2|TRBJ2-1
TGTGCCAGCAGTGATTCTAGCGGGAGTAGGTATGAGCAGTTCTTC
CASSDSSGSRYEQFF
>TRBV30|-|-|TRBJ1-2
TGTGCCTGGAGTGGGGCAGGGATTGGCGGCTACACCTTC
CAWSGAGIGGYTF
>TRBV3-1/TRBV3-2|-|-|TRBJ2-7
TGTGCCAGCAGCCACCGGACACGGACGGGGGAGCAGTACTTC
CASSHRTRTGEQYF
>TRBV6-5|-|-|TRBJ1-1
TGTGCCAGCAGTTACACGCGGACTGCTGAAGCTTTCTTT
CASSYTRTAEAFF
>TRBV11-2|-|-|TRBJ1-3
TGTGCCAGCAGCCGACAGGTGGGAGACACCATATATTTT
CASSRQVGDTIYF
>TRBV9|-|TRBD1|TRBJ2-1
TGTGCCAGCAGCTCCACCCTTGCAGGGGGTTCCTACAATGAGCAGTTCTTC
CASSSTLAGGSYNEQFF
>TRBV18|-|TRBD1|TRBJ1-4
TGTGCCAGCTCACCGTTACAGGGGGCAACTAATGAAAAACTGTTTTTT
CASSPLQGATNEKLFF
>TRBV6-2/TRBV6-3|once|-|TRBJ2-4
TGTGCCAGCAGTTACGTGGGGAATCGGGAGTACTTC
CASSYVGNREYF
>TRBV19|-|TRBD1|TRBJ1-2
TGTGCCAGTAGTATCTCTGGGACAGGCAACTATGGCTACACCTTC
CASSISGTGNYGYTF
>TRBV30|-|TRBD1|TRBJ1-2
TGTGCCTGGAGTTTCATGTCCCGGGACAGGGAGGATGGCTACACCTTC
CAWSFMSRDREDGYTF
>TRBV5-1|-|-|TRBJ2-1
TGCGCCAGCAGCTTGGGACAATACAATGAGCAGTTCTTC
CASSLGQYNEQFF
>TRBV10-3|once|TRBD2|TRBJ2-5
TGTGCCATCAGTGAGGGGACTAGCGGGAGGGAGGAGACCCAGTACTTC
CAISEGTSGREETQYF
>TRBV7-2|-|-|TRBJ1-4
TGTGCCAGCCGCCCGCGGGCAGGGTTTGAAAAACTGTTTTTT
CASRPRAGFEKLFF
>TRBV20-1|-|-|TRBJ2-5
TGCAGTGCTAGTGGGGACGCAGAGTGGACCCAGTACTTC
CSASGDAEWTQYF
>TRBV4-1|-|-|TRBJ1-1
TGCGCCAGCAGCCCAGCACAGGACCTCCCGAACACTGAAGCTTTCTTT
CASSPAQDLPNTEAFF
>TRBV7-2|-|TRBD1|TRBJ1-2
TGTGCCAGCAGCTTAGATGGGACAGGGAGTGTGGATGGCTACACCTTC
CASSLDGTGSVDGYTF